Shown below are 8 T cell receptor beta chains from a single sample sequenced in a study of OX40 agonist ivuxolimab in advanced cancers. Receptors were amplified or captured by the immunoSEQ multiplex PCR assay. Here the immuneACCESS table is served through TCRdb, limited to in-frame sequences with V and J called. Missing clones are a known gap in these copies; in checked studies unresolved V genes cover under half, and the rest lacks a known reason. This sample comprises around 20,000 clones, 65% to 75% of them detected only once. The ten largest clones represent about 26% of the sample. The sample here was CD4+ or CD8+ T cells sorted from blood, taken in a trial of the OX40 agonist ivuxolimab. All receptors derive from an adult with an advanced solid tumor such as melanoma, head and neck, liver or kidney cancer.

In DNA, the CDR3 is TGTGCCAGCAGTCCGACAGGGAGCCTCTCCTACGAGCAGTACTTC. Translating gives CASSPTGSLSYEQYF. J is TRBJ2-7 and V is TRBV28, with TRBD1 matching over 7 bases. Trimming removed 5 bases from V and 0 bases from J; junction bases left unmatched: 7. CDR1 and CDR2 from the germline V gene are MDHEN and SYDVKM. The CDR3 covers 15 residues.

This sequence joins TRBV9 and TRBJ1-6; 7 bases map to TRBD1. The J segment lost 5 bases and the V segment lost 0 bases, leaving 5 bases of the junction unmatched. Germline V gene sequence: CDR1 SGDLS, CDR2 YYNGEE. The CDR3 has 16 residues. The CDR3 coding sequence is TGTGCCAGCAGCGTAGGAGGGGGCGCCGATAATTCACCCCTCCACTTT. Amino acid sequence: CASSVGGGADNSPLHF.

The CDR3 region has the DNA TGTGCCAGCAGTTTATCTTTATTGAGGCCTTCTGGTTCACCCCTCCACTTT. This gives the protein CASSLSLLRPSGSPLHF. V usage is TRBV27 and J usage is TRBJ1-6; D gene uncertain. This CDR3 is built from 17 residues. Germline CDR1 reads MNHEY; CDR2 reads SMNVEV (reference sequence). Trimming removed 0 bases at V and 9 bases at J, with 18 bases between.

DNA of the CDR3: TGCAGCGTGTCACTAGCGGAGTACCAAGAGACCCAGTACTTC. Its translation: CSVSLAEYQETQYF. The genes are TRBV29-1 and TRBJ2-5; TRBD2 matches 8 bases. The CDR3 spans 14 residues. The V and J ends lost 6 bases and 0 bases, in that order; junction bases with no gene match: 6. CDR1 and CDR2 (germline): SQVTM, ANQGSEA.

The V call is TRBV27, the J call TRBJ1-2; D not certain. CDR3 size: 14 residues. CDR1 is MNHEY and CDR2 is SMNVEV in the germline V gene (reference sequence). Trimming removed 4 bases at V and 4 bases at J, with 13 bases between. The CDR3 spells CASSSGPVGYGYTF. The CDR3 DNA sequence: TGTGCCAGCAGTTCCGGGCCCGTGGGCTATGGCTACACCTTC.

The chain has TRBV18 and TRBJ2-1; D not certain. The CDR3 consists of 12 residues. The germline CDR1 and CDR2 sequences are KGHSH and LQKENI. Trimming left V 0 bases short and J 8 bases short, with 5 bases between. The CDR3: CASSPPSDEQFF. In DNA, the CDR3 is TGTGCCAGCTCACCACCCTCCGATGAGCAGTTCTTC.

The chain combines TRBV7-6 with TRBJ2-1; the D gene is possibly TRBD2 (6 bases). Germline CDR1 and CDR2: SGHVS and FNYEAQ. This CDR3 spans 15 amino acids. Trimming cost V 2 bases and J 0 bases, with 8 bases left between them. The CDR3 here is CASSLSGSSYNEQFF. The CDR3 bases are TGTGCCAGCAGCTTATCCGGGAGCTCCTACAATGAGCAGTTCTTC. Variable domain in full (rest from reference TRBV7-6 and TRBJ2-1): GAGVSQSPRYKVTKRGQDVALRCDPISGHVSLYWYRQALGQGPEFLTYFNYEAQQDKSGLPNDRFSAERPEGSISTLTIQRTEQRDSAMYRCASSLSGSSYNEQFFGPGTRLTVL.

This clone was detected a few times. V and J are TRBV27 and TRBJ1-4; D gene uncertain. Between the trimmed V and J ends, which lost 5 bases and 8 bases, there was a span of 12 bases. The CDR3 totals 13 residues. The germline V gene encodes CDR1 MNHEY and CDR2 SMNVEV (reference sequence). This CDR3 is CASSPVAREKLFF. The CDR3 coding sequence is TGTGCCAGCAGTCCAGTGGCTAGAGAAAAACTGTTTTTT.